Listed below are T cell receptor beta chains from one sample, sequenced in a study of OX40 agonist ivuxolimab in advanced cancers. This table comes from immunoSEQ multiplex PCR, and its TCRdb copy is limited to in-frame clones, with some not included. The profile covers 120,000 or so clones, with roughly 95% appearing a single time and more than 0.15% taken by the ten largest. Sequences were derived from CD4+ or CD8+ T cells sorted from blood, sampled in a trial of the OX40 agonist ivuxolimab. Receptors originate from an adult with an advanced solid tumor such as melanoma, head and neck, liver or kidney cancer. Each CDR3 is given with its conserved first and last residue. D genes are given only for firm matches. Only some rows state a clone size, as once, few, many or a class for expanded clones.

v_gene	d_gene	j_gene	abundance	CDR3nt	CDR3aa
TRBV7-3	TRBD1	TRBJ2-3	-	TGTGCCAGCAGCTCGAGGGGGACAGACACAGATACGCAGTATTTT	CASSSRGTDTDTQYF
TRBV5-1	TRBD1	TRBJ2-1	-	TGCGCCAGCAGCCCCGGGACAGGGGGCAGGGAGCAGTTCTTC	CASSPGTGGREQFF
TRBV2	-	TRBJ2-2	-	TGTGCCAGCAGTGTGGGAGTCCTAAGCACCGGGGAGCTGTTTTTT	CASSVGVLSTGELFF
TRBV30	TRBD2	TRBJ2-3	-	TGTGCCTGGGGACCCGGGACTAGCGGACTCACAGATACGCAGTATTTT	CAWGPGTSGLTDTQYF
TRBV5-4	-	TRBJ2-3	-	TGTGCCAGCAGCCTTAGCGGAGGGGGGACAGATACGCAGTATTTT	CASSLSGGGTDTQYF
TRBV18	TRBD2	TRBJ2-7	-	TGTGCCAGCTCACCACAAGGGGGCGGGGGGGCCTCCGAGCAGTACTTC	CASSPQGGGGASEQYF
TRBV7-2	-	TRBJ2-7	-	TGTGCCAGCAGCGCAACGGGTTACGAGCAGTACTTC	CASSATGYEQYF
TRBV7-3	TRBD2	TRBJ2-5	-	TGTGCCAGCAGCTTAAACAGCGGGAAGGGAGAGACCCAGTACTTC	CASSLNSGKGETQYF
TRBV11-2	TRBD1	TRBJ1-5	-	TGTGCCAGCAGCTTGGGACAGAATCAGCCCCAGCATTTT	CASSLGQNQPQHF
TRBV2	-	TRBJ2-3	-	TGTGCCAGTAGTGAACAGGCACTTAACACAGATACGCAGTATTTT	CASSEQALNTDTQYF
TRBV4-3	TRBD2	TRBJ2-3	-	TGCGCCAGCAGCCAAGCCCCCGGGACTAGCGGCACAGATACGCAGTATTTT	CASSQAPGTSGTDTQYF
TRBV19	TRBD2	TRBJ2-5	once	TGTGCCAGTAGTGGATCCGGGACTAAAGAGACCCAGTACTTC	CASSGSGTKETQYF
TRBV5-1	TRBD1	TRBJ1-3	-	TGCGCCAGCAGTAGAGAAACTGGACAGGGTATCGGAAACACCATATATTTT	CASSRETGQGIGNTIYF
TRBV4-2	TRBD2	TRBJ2-3	-	TGTGCCAGCAGCCAAGATGAGCGGGAGGTAGTTGGAGTTTCAGATACGCAGTATTTT	CASSQDEREVVGVSDTQYF
TRBV14	TRBD1	TRBJ2-3	-	TGTGCCAGCAGCTTTGGGACAGGGGATACGCAGTATTTT	CASSFGTGDTQYF
TRBV5-1	TRBD1	TRBJ1-4	-	TGCGCCAGCAGCCCGGGACAGGGAAATGAAAAACTGTTTTTT	CASSPGQGNEKLFF
TRBV5-1	-	TRBJ1-2	-	TGCGCCAGCAATCCGACAGGAGCTAACTATGGCTACACCTTC	CASNPTGANYGYTF
TRBV5-1	TRBD2	TRBJ2-1	-	TGCGCCAGCAGCTATCCAAAGACTAGCGGGGACTATGAGCAGTTCTTC	CASSYPKTSGDYEQFF
TRBV25-1	-	TRBJ1-1	-	TGTGCCAGCAGTCTCTGGGGGGCAGGGACGAACACTGAAGCTTTCTTT	CASSLWGAGTNTEAFF
TRBV9	TRBD2	TRBJ2-1	-	TGTGCCAGCAGCGTTACCACTAGCGGGAGAAATAATGAGCAGTTCTTC	CASSVTTSGRNNEQFF
TRBV11-3	TRBD2	TRBJ2-7	-	TGTGCCAGCAGCTTAGATCGCGGGAGAAGCAACGAGCAGTACTTC	CASSLDRGRSNEQYF
TRBV7-9	-	TRBJ2-7	-	TGTGCCAGCAGGTACTCTCGCGTGCGGACGTACGAGCAGTACTTC	CASRYSRVRTYEQYF
TRBV5-1	-	TRBJ2-3	-	TGCGCCAGCAGCCCCCAGGCCGTAATCACAGATACGCAGTATTTT	CASSPQAVITDTQYF
TRBV5-1	TRBD1	TRBJ2-7	-	TGCGCCAGCAGTCAGGGACAGGGGGCTTACTACGAGCAGTACTTC	CASSQGQGAYYEQYF
TRBV28	-	TRBJ1-1	once	TGTGCCAGCAGTTTAGGACGGTACACTGAAGCTTTCTTT	CASSLGRYTEAFF
TRBV2	-	TRBJ2-2	-	TGTGCCAGCCGTCTCGGCAGGACGAACACCGGGGAGCTGTTTTTT	CASRLGRTNTGELFF
TRBV7-9	TRBD2	TRBJ2-7	-	TGTGCCAGCAGCCCCGGGACTAAAGCCTACGAGCAGTACTTC	CASSPGTKAYEQYF